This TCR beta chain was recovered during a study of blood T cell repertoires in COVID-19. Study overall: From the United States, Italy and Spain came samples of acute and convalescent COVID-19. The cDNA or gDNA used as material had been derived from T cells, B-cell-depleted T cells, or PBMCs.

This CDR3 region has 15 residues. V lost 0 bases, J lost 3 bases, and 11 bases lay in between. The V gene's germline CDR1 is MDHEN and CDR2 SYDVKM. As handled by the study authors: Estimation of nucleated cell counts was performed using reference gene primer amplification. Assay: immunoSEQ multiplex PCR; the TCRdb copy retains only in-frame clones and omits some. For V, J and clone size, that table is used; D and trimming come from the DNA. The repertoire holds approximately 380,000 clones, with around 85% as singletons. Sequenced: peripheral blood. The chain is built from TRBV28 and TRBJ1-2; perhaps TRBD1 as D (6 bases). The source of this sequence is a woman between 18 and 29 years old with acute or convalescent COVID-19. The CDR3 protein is CASSLWEQGDYGYTF. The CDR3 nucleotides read TGTGCCAGCAGTTTATGGGAACAGGGTGACTATGGCTACACCTTC.